This passage covers 13 T cell receptor beta chains from one sample sequenced in a study of OX40 agonist ivuxolimab in advanced cancers. Clones were read by immunoSEQ multiplex PCR, and TCRdb kept only the in-frame ones, dropping some. The sample records 35,000 to 40,000 clones, about 80% being singletons. Source: CD4+ or CD8+ T cells sorted from blood, taken in a trial of the OX40 agonist ivuxolimab. Receptor source: an adult with an advanced solid tumor such as melanoma, head and neck, liver or kidney cancer.

V and J are TRBV6-5 and TRBJ1-6; D perhaps matches TRBD1 (5 bases). Trimming took 0 bases from V and 10 from J, leaving 13 bases between them. CDR3 length: 15 amino acids. The germline V gene encodes CDR1 MNHEY and CDR2 SVGAGI. The CDR3 coding sequence is TGTGCCAGCAGTTACTCGGGGAGGGGAGACTCACCCCTCCACTTT. Its protein product is CASSYSGRGDSPLHF.

The chain carries TRBV7-2 and TRBJ2-1; a possible D gene is TRBD1 (6 bases). The V gene's germline CDR1 is SGHTA and CDR2 FQGNSA. The CDR3 spans 13 residues. The ends were cut back, 1 base at V and 8 bases at J, with 9 bases in the middle. The CDR3 DNA sequence: TGTGCCAGCAGCTTAGTGTCAGGGGATGAGCAGTTCTTC. Amino acid sequence: CASSLVSGDEQFF.

This sequence joins TRBV14 and TRBJ1-2, with no clear D. The V gene's germline CDR1 is SGHDN and CDR2 FVKESK. CDR3 length equals 13 residues. Trimming removed 4 bases at V and 2 bases at J, with 8 bases between. In DNA form, the CDR3 reads TGTGCCAGCAGCCCTACAGTGAACTATGGCTACACCTTC. It specifies CASSPTVNYGYTF.

Concerning this clone: One end of the junction varies from germline; a read error may be responsible. The chain has TRBV5-1 and TRBJ2-5; the D is unclear. This CDR3 is built from 14 residues. From germline, CDR1 is SGHRS and CDR2 YFSETQ. The CDR3 loop reads CASSLLATQETQYF. The CDR3 region has the DNA TGTGCCAGCAGCTTGTTGGCTACCCAAGAGACCCAGTACTTC.

This chain connects TRBV19 to TRBJ2-3; D may be TRBD1 or TRBD2 (5 bases each). V dropped 6 bases and J dropped 0 bases, with 22 bases sitting between them. CDR3 length equals 18 residues. Per germline, CDR1 LNHDA and CDR2 SQIVND (reference sequence). This chain's CDR3 is CASRPGRILATSTDTQYF. The CDR3 DNA reads TGTGCCAGTAGGCCGGGGCGAATCCTAGCCACTAGCACAGATACGCAGTATTTT.

The J gene is TRBJ1-5, the V gene TRBV6-6; TRBD1 might be the D (6 bases). Per the germline V gene, CDR1 is MNHNY and CDR2 is SVGAGI (reference sequence). The CDR3 has 14 amino acids. Trimming stripped 6 bases from V and 4 bases from J, with 13 bases between. CDR3 residues: CASRPITGNQPQHF. In DNA, the CDR3 is TGTGCCAGCAGACCCATAACAGGGAATCAGCCCCAGCATTTT.

This clone has just one count. The chain carries TRBV27 and TRBJ2-7; a possible D gene is TRBD1 (5 bases). V dropped 2 bases and J dropped 2 bases, with 13 bases sitting between them. The CDR3 sequence is 15 residues long. Germline CDR1 MNHEY, CDR2 SMNVEV (reference sequence). This chain's CDR3 is CASSLGTGYTYEQYF. CDR3 DNA: TGTGCCAGCAGTTTAGGTACAGGCTATACCTACGAGCAGTACTTC.

The gene calls are TRBV11-2 and TRBJ2-3; tentative D call: TRBD2 (5 bases). This CDR3 has 16 amino acids. In germline, CDR1 is SGHAT, CDR2 FQNNGV. Trimming pared 5 bases from V and 2 bases from J, leaving 17 bases between. CDR3 bases: TGTGCCAGCAGCCCGCAAATAGCGTCCTACACAGATACGCAGTATTTT. This encodes CASSPQIASYTDTQYF.

V usage is TRBV5-1 and J usage is TRBJ2-1; D is unresolved. The CDR3 contains 14 residues. The germline CDR1 and CDR2 sequences are SGHRS and YFSETQ. V dropped 4 bases and J dropped 2 bases, with 10 bases sitting between them. The CDR3 region is CASSPRGAYNEQFF. The CDR3 nucleotides are TGCGCCAGCAGCCCTCGTGGAGCCTACAATGAGCAGTTCTTC.

The chain joins TRBV7-3 to TRBJ2-2; no clear D gene. Trimming stripped 0 bases from V and 5 bases from J, with 13 bases between. Germline assignment: CDR1 SGHTA and CDR2 FQGTGA. CDR3 length: 16 residues. This chain's CDR3 is CASSLTGFLGTGELFF. The CDR3 coding sequence is TGTGCCAGCAGCTTAACGGGCTTCCTGGGGACCGGGGAGCTGTTTTTT.

The rearrangement links TRBV12-5 to TRBJ1-4; TRBD1 agrees at 8 bases. The germline V gene has CDR1 LGHNT and CDR2 FRNRAP. V trimming: 6 bases; J trimming: 0 bases; junction bases outside the gene matches: 9. CDR3 length: 17 residues. The chain's CDR3 is CASGLTGAFATNEKLFF. CDR3 in DNA: TGTGCTAGTGGCCTGACAGGGGCGTTCGCAACTAATGAAAAACTGTTTTTT.

This chain uses TRBV6-5 with TRBJ1-4; D possibly corresponds to TRBD1 (5 bases). V was shortened by 6 bases and J by 3 bases, with 14 bases between the two germline ends. Germline V gene lookup returns CDR1 MNHEY and CDR2 SVGAGI. The CDR3 is 15 residues long. The CDR3 nucleotides are TGTGCCAGCAGCCACACCAGGGTAGCTAATGAAAAACTGTTTTTT. Translating gives CASSHTRVANEKLFF.

This clone was seen a handful of times. V gene TRBV10-3 combines with J gene TRBJ1-2, with unresolved D. The CDR3 is made up of 13 amino acids. V gave up 0 bases and J gave up 3 bases, with 5 bases separating them. Germline CDR1 is ENHRY and CDR2 is SYGVKD. CDR3 coding DNA: TGTGCCATCAGTGAGTCGACATACTATGGCTACACCTTC. Translating gives CAISESTYYGYTF.